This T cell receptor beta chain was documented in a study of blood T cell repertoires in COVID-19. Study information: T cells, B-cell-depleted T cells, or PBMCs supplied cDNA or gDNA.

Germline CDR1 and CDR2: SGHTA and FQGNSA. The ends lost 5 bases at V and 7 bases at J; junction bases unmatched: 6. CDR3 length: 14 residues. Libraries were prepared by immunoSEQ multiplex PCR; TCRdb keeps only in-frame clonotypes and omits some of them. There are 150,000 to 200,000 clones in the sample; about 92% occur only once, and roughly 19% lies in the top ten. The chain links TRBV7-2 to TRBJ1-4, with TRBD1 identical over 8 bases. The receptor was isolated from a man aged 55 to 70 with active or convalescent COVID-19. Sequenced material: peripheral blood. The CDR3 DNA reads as TGTGCCAGCAGCATGCAGGGGGCGTTTGAAAAACTGTTTTTT. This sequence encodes CASSMQGAFEKLFF.